This T cell receptor (beta chain) came from a study of yellow fever vaccine responses in identical twins (dated by TCRdb to the late 2010s). Looking at the study overall: In identical twins, the study followed T cell clones that responded to the vaccine with precision. Beyond this particular receptor, the publication reports: The authors reported that the T cell response to vaccination in identical twins appeared partly convergent and partly personalized.

After removal of 4 bases from V and 3 bases from J, the junction retains 7 bases not matched to a gene. CDR1 MDHEN and CDR2 SYDVKM are derived from the germline V gene. The cysteine opens and the phenylalanine closes a CDR3 of 16 amino acids. The sequence is cut down to CDR3 DNA, 48 bases in frame from base 1. Library preparation used RT-PCR. For sequencing, an Illumina HiSeq 2500 was employed. TCRdb reworked the public reads: Q25 trimming with fastp, MiXCR clone assembly, productive beta chains retained. Under each unique CDR3 protein, matching rows form one entry showing the most common genes and DNA. The sample records about 600 distinct CDR3 sequences, almost 80% of which are singletons. The top ten hold roughly 15% of the sample. Regarding this clonotype: The antigen this receptor binds is unknown. No per-base quality is available; no much larger clone lies one base away.

The chain uses TRBV28 and TRBJ1-2, and 11 junctional nucleotides match TRBD1. The specimen was T cells from blood (PBMCs), unsorted or a sorted subset (not recorded which), collected before or after yellow fever vaccination (not recorded which). The clonotype comes from a female donor who received the yellow fever vaccine. The CDR3 here reads CASSSPPGQGDYGYTF. The DNA is TGTGCCAGCAGTTCACCCCCGGGACAGGGGGACTATGGCTACACCTTC.